This paragraph reports one T cell receptor (beta chain). Its recognized antigen is unknown. Other DNA sequences in this specimen translate into the identical CDR3. The cohort comprised more than 550 healthy bone marrow donors. All cohort members were sampled while nominally healthy, although unrecorded immune exposures were likely present. The donor was CMV seropositive and belonged to the group of more than 250 seropositive cohort members. A peripheral blood sample was collected from each donor, and TCR beta sequencing was performed on peripheral blood mononuclear cells. The Qiagen DNeasy Blood Extraction Kit was used to extract genomic DNA from the blood cell samples. The CDR3 measures 14 amino acids from cysteine to phenylalanine. Only the CDR3 DNA stays, 42 bases, in frame from base 1. The germline V gene provides CDR1 MNHNS and CDR2 SASEGT. A distance of 8 bases separates the germline ends of V and J, which lose 6 bases and 2 bases respectively.

The library was generated by the immunoSEQ multiplex PCR assay. For the multiplex PCR, a mixture combining 60 forward primers for TCR Vbeta segments and 13 reverse primers for TCR Jbeta segments was used. The CDR3 region of rearranged TCR beta genes was amplified from genomic DNA with a multiplex PCR assay. On the Illumina HiSeq System, the amplified TCR beta libraries were sequenced as 87-base-pair reads. From the authors' description of their analysis: A later analysis counted 75 million to 100 million unique TCR beta chains across the 650 to 800 repertoires, and around 12 million of these chains were shared by at least two donors. Raw reads were error-corrected and collapsed into unique sequences with a nearest-neighbor algorithm that merged closely related sequences to remove PCR and sequencing errors. CDR3 sequences were aligned to IMGT reference sequences to assign V, D and J gene segments. For a sequence to be retained, a match of at least six nucleotides to both a V gene segment and a J gene segment was required. A rearrangement was called productive if the CDR3 had no stop codons and remained in frame with V and J, and every other rearrangement was called non-productive. Following IMGT convention, CDR3 was defined as the stretch from the second conserved V-encoded cysteine up to the conserved J-encoded phenylalanine. In an earlier analysis of 587 of the donors, sequences lacking an unambiguous match to a single V gene segment were excluded. In an earlier analysis of several hundred of the donors, V segments were called functional above 56.7% productive rearrangements and were called segregating when the between-donor standard deviation exceeded 5%. A statistical classification framework was built for diagnosing cytomegalovirus status from the catalog of TCR beta chain sequences. In a later analysis, TCR nucleotide sequences were compared against IMGT/GENE-DB human TR gene sequences so that V and J genes could be assigned. Using the TCRdist pipeline, a later analysis assigned CDR3 sequences along with most-parsimonious VDJ recombination scenarios. In a later analysis, every TCR beta chain was defined by the combination of its CDR3 amino acid sequence and its V-gene family, and reads without a unique V-gene family were dropped. To address suspected cross-contamination and a sequencing artifact, a later analysis removed some 620 highly shared, low-generation-probability nucleotide sequences. In a later analysis, a clonal expansion index for each public chain was calculated from normalized within-repertoire ranks of inferred template counts. A later analysis computed generation probabilities with a VDJ recombination model fitted to out-of-frame rearrangements, and checked the results against IGoR. Hypergeometric tests were used in a later analysis to score TCR-TCR, TCR-HLA and TCR-CMV co-occurrence, with a repertoire-size bias correction applied to the TCR pairs. In a later analysis, false discovery rates were estimated by permuting HLA or CMV assignments 20 times. A later analysis grouped co-occurring TCRs with DBSCAN, adding TCRdist sequence similarity when clustering within HLA-allele-positive subsets. Repertoires with fewer than 30,000 or more than 120,000 public chains, plus five repertoires with anomalous nucleotide sharing, were excluded from co-occurrence clustering. What TCRdb holds here is the immuneACCESS table cut down to in-frame rearrangements. Part of the clones is not present; checked against another copy, under half of the missing clones reflect an unresolved V gene, and the others are unexplained. D and trimming come from the DNA, and the V and J calls and clone size come from that table. The sample's clone listing holds some 23,000 clones. Under 20% of the sample comes from the top ten.

These data are taken from a study of cytomegalovirus exposure and HLA in healthy donors (dated by TCRdb to the late 2010s). Some background on the complete study: According to an earlier analysis of several hundred of the donors, some 170 million T cells yielded 117 million unique TCR beta sequences and more than 250 Gb of sequence data. An early release that covered some 630 HLA-typed donors contained about 300 gigabases of sequencing data and tens of millions of unique TCR sequences. Four to six DR-DQ haplotypes were handled as single units for association and clustering, since linkage in the cohort was strong. Typing coverage differed by locus: A, B, C, DRB1 and DQB1 were typed in roughly 629-630 donors, DQA1 in roughly 500, DPA1 in 600 to 610, and DPB1 in around 440. To decide whether each TCR beta V gene segment behaved as functional or pseudogenic, an earlier analysis of several hundred of the donors relied on high-throughput TCR beta sequencing. The study profiled the T cell repertoires of 500 to 800 subjects by immunosequencing and related them to cytomegalovirus serostatus. The later analysis used no new phenotypic data to find candidate immune exposures, relying instead on TCR beta sequences and their occurrence across donors. Along with the approximately 600-subject first cohort, a separate validation cohort of over 90 different subjects was used. HLA typing covered class I and class II loci at four-digit resolution. In a later analysis, previously published TCR beta repertoires from fewer than 750 donors were re-analyzed and high-resolution HLA genotyping was added so that TCR occurrence patterns could be studied. On average, about 240,000 unique TCR beta nucleotide sequences were sequenced per donor among 398 genotyped donors of the cohort, with roughly 18% of those sequences being non-productive. Donor age, sex, ethnicity and CMV serostatus were compiled alongside the repertoire data. A later genetic analysis took genome-wide SNP genotypes for about 55% of the 666 donors and used that subset as a discovery cohort. To predict cytomegalovirus infection status, the study brought together high-throughput TCR immunosequencing, statistical association of individual TCRs with disease status, and machine learning. The study was designed to test whether signatures of past pathogen exposure could be identified by cataloging public T cell receptors. Of the 398 genotyped donors, about 84% fell in the genetic ancestry cluster associated with self-reported Caucasian donors. Every repertoire in the discovery cohort had been generated on one and the same sequencing platform. General conclusions and limits of the study: A later analysis associated 15,000 to 20,000 TCR beta sequences with specific HLA alleles at a false discovery rate of 0.05. This cohort had only TCR beta chains sequenced, and the lack of alpha or paired-chain data limited which features could be detected. Several of the top co-occurrence clusters appeared to be linked to parvovirus B19, influenza, CMV and Epstein-Barr virus, according to a later analysis. In an earlier analysis of some 540 of the donors, most TCR beta V segments appeared in productive rearrangements about 87% or about 30% of the time, broadly matching IMGT annotations. In both the original and validation cohorts, the classifier was reported to diagnose cytomegalovirus status with high specificity and sensitivity. Correlated functional status among segregating V segments might be attributable to linkage disequilibrium, but an unknown experimental factor could not be ruled out. A further reported finding was that TCR beta sequences accurately predicted the HLA-A and HLA-B alleles for most subjects in the first cohort. Three of the identified cytomegalovirus-associated TCR beta chains were confirmed in vitro to be specific for cytomegalovirus antigens. A later analysis found that TCR association rates varied across HLA loci, with DRB1 alleles showing the most associated TCRs and HLA-C alleles the fewest. It was suggested by the authors that the approach could potentially be generalized to other disease states and immunological phenotypes. The 87-base-pair reads could not distinguish some IMGT-functional V segments, including TRBV6-2 and TRBV6-3, so those segments were excluded. CMV serostatus was the only immune exposure information available for the cohort. Strong co-occurrence of HLA alleles, especially DR and DQ, made assigning TCR associations to individual alleles difficult. In a later genetic analysis, fewer N-insertions in productive TCRs were reported among donors in an Asian-associated ancestry cluster than the roughly 700-donor mean. Sequencing depth was assumed to be roughly uniform across donors in the presence/absence analyses, though that assumption may not hold. In a later analysis, HLA-associated TCR beta chains showed more clonal expansion and lower generation probabilities than non-associated chains that were equally common. Over 15 rarely observed V segments, including chromosome 9 orphons, were excluded from the earlier analysis of approximately 500 of the donors because counts were too low. In a later analysis, most CMV-associated TCR beta chains were found to appear HLA-restricted, with HLA associations seemingly driven largely by CMV exposure. A later genetic analysis associated a missense DCLRE1C variant with V-gene and J-gene trimming of TCR beta chains, and an independent cohort replicated the association. A cluster of highly shared sequence variants was judged likely to represent a technical artifact of the sequencing pipeline. Because some donors lacked HLA typing at each locus, the association tests relied only on the typed subset. The study listed 170 or so TCR beta chains as associated with cytomegalovirus. Most TCR sequences were seen in very few donors, while some public TCRs were found in many individuals.

The clonotype was recovered from a male donor in good health and CMV-seropositive. The chain uses TRBV6-1 and TRBJ1-6; tentative D gene TRBD1, with 5 bases matching. Sequencing was performed on PBMCs. The DNA sequence is as follows: TGTGCCAGCAGAGCGGGGCCCTATAATTCACCCCTCCACTTT. Its protein is CASRAGPYNSPLHF.